This T cell receptor (beta chain) originates from a study of CD8 T cells in Susac syndrome. Study information: Treatment at blood withdrawal was none, corticosteroids, or intravenous immunoglobulin alone in Susac syndrome patients.

Recently defined diagnostic criteria for definite or probable disease were fulfilled by Susac syndrome patients. Reverse transcription of roughly 0.5 to 1 ug RNA was carried out with random hexamers. Each CDR3 protein is one row after TCRdb ran MiXCR on the immunoSEQ multiplex PCR reads. Here the sample spans around 150,000 distinct CDR3 sequences, more than 85% being singletons. A single count supports this clonotype. Trimming stripped 0 bases from V and 7 bases from J, with 13 bases between. The CDR3 is 14 residues long. Germline V CDR1 and CDR2: DFQATT, SNEGSKA (reference sequence). The rearrangement joins TRBV20-1 to TRBJ2-1; perhaps TRBD2 as D (6 bases). The sequenced sample was CD8+ T cells from PBMCs. The sequence came from a human donor with Susac syndrome. CDR3 sequence: CSARENRGWNEQFF. CDR3 nucleotides: TGCAGTGCTAGAGAAAACCGGGGGTGGAATGAGCAGTTCTTC.